This T cell receptor beta chain was identified in a study of shared clonotypes between healthy human individuals. Study-wide background: The study used three CD4 naive, three CD4 memory, two CD8 naive and one CD8 memory plate per donor. Findings and limits, study-wide: Naive subsets generally had larger estimated richness than memory subsets.

Germline trimming cut 8 bases from V and 6 bases from J; bases unmatched to any gene: 3. Germline CDR1 reads MNHEY; CDR2 reads SMNVEV (reference sequence). CDR3 size: 11 residues. This clone has a single count. Its cognate antigen is unknown. It was CD45RO-negative cells, positively selected for CCR7, that made up naive CD8 cells, with terminally differentiated effector memory CD45RA+ cells excluded. Profiling relied on immunoSEQ multiplex PCR, and the TCRdb table lists in-frame clones only, not all of them. There are about 580,000 clones in the sample; 98% occur only once, and less than 0.35% lies in the top ten.

The receptor was derived from a man aged 25-40 years in good health. The chain employs TRBV27 and TRBJ2-7; 8 bases are shared with TRBD1. The sequencing sample was made of naive CD8+ T cells sorted from blood. This CDR3 reads CASGQGREQYF. In nucleotides, the CDR3 is TGTGCCAGCGGACAGGGTCGCGAGCAGTACTTC.